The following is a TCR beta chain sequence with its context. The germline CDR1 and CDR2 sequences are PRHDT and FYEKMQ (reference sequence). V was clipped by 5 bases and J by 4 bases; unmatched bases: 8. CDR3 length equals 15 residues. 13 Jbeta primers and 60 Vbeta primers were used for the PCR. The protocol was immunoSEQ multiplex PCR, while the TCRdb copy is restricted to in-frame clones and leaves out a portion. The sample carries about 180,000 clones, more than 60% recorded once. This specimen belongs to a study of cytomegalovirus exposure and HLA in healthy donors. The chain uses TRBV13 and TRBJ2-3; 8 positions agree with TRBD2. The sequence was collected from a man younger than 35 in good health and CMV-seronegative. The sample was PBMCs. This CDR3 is CASSQSGGGADTQYF. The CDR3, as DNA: TGTGCCAGCAGCCAAAGCGGGGGAGGGGCAGATACGCAGTATTTT.